This TCR beta chain was profiled in a study of T cell responses to AZD1222 COVID-19 vaccine. Study results and limitations: Baseline testing showed seropositivity in only six AZD1222 recipients. Spike regions recognized by vaccine-associated CD4 TCRs spanned the protein, led by 160-218 and 743-854. Two doses of AZD1222 preceded a rise in Spike-specific TCR breadth and depth.

Second doses that came at about 4 or about 12 weeks were put together. Profiling relied on immunoSEQ multiplex PCR, and the TCRdb table lists in-frame clones only, not all of them. Of fewer than 130,000 clones in the sample, 70% to 90% were seen once. On this clone itself: Its antigen is as yet unknown.

Trimming pared 2 bases from V and 4 bases from J, leaving 10 bases between. CDR3 length: 14 amino acids. Germline CDR1 MNHEY, CDR2 SMNVEV (reference sequence). The TCR was taken from an adult who received the AZD1222 COVID-19 vaccine. V and J are TRBV27 and TRBJ2-3; possibly TRBD1 for D (5 bases). The source was peripheral blood, collected 28 days after the second AZD1222 dose. The CDR3 reads CASSLKFRADTQYF. CDR3 DNA sequence: TGTGCCAGCAGTTTAAAGTTCAGGGCAGATACGCAGTATTTT.